This T cell receptor beta chain was captured by sequencing in a study of blood T cell repertoires in COVID-19. Germline loops: CDR1 KGHSH, CDR2 LQKENI. This CDR3 is 14 amino acids long. J was trimmed by 7 bases and V by 7 bases; bases with no gene match: 9. Only in-frame clones appear in the TCRdb table, and some are missing; sequencing was by immunoSEQ multiplex PCR. This sample carries 200,000 to 250,000 clones, 65% to 90% of them seen once, and the ten largest clones take less than 2%. Across about two dozen US areas, participants ranged in age from 18 to 89 years. Cohorts were assigned according to the clinical history that participants reported. Two consecutive negative NP/OP PCR tests, clearance, or resolved symptoms defined Cohort 3 recovery.

This TCR came from a man aged 35-49 years who had recovered from COVID-19. The sequenced sample was PBMCs or T cells enriched from blood (not recorded which). This sequence joins TRBV18 and TRBJ2-7, with 11 bases fitting TRBD1. The CDR3 reads CASCFGQGAREQYF. In DNA form, the CDR3 reads TGTGCCAGCTGCTTCGGACAGGGGGCTCGGGAGCAGTACTTC.